This T cell receptor beta chain was identified in a study of shared clonotypes between healthy human individuals. For the study at large: CD8 memory received one plate per donor, CD8 naive two, CD4 memory three and CD4 naive three.

Notes on the study in general: In a few donors, around 5% of naive CD4 clonotypes appeared in common.

Sequencing used immunoSEQ multiplex PCR; TCRdb keeps in-frame clones, though not all of them. The sample yields about 1,800,000 clones, approximately 95% seen once. CD45RO negativity and positive selection for CCR7 defined naive CD8 cells, a population that excluded terminally differentiated effector memory CD45RA+ cells. With respect to this clone: No antigen is known for it.

Germline CDR1 is SEHNR and CDR2 is FQNEAQ (reference sequence). The CDR3 covers 16 residues. Trimming shortened V by 5 bases and J by 1 base, and 17 bases separated the two germline ends. The source material was naive CD8+ T cells sorted from blood. This clonotype was obtained from a man aged 18-30 years in good health. V and J are TRBV7-9 and TRBJ2-5, with D perhaps TRBD2 (7 bases). DNA for the CDR3: TGTGCCAGCAGCCCCCGAGGGGGGGACGCCCAAGAGACCCAGTACTTC. Amino acids: CASSPRGGDAQETQYF.